A selection of T cell receptor beta chains follows, all from one sample in a study of control samples from healthy donors and cancer patients. Profiling relied on immunoSEQ multiplex PCR, and the TCRdb table lists in-frame clones only, not all of them. The sample lists some 140,000 clones; 85% to 95% were seen once. Sequenced: blood. The receptors come from a man in his forties in good health. CDR3s include the opening cysteine and the closing phenylalanine or tryptophan. The order of the fields is clone size, V gene, J gene, D gene, CDR3 protein, CDR3 DNA. D genes are given only for firm matches. Clone size is not always given. Where it is, it says once, few, many or a class for expanded clones.

abundance: -
v_gene: TRBV6-1
j_gene: TRBJ2-7
d_gene: -
CDR3aa: CASSEGRGRASYEQYF
CDR3nt: TGTGCCAGCAGTGAAGGAAGGGGACGGGCTAGCTACGAGCAGTACTTC

abundance: -
v_gene: TRBV28
j_gene: TRBJ2-3
d_gene: TRBD2
CDR3aa: CASGVAGDTQYF
CDR3nt: TGTGCCAGCGGGGTAGCGGGGGATACGCAGTATTTT

abundance: -
v_gene: TRBV6-5
j_gene: TRBJ1-5
d_gene: -
CDR3aa: CASSYSGSWGPQHF
CDR3nt: TGTGCCAGCAGTTATTCGGGGAGCTGGGGACCCCAGCATTTT

abundance: -
v_gene: TRBV24-1
j_gene: TRBJ1-2
d_gene: -
CDR3aa: CATSDPLVAYGYTF
CDR3nt: TGTGCCACCAGTGATCCACTGGTCGCCTATGGCTACACCTTC

abundance: -
v_gene: TRBV6-2/TRBV6-3
j_gene: TRBJ2-7
d_gene: -
CDR3aa: CASSASGEQYF
CDR3nt: TGTGCCAGCAGTGCGTCCGGCGAGCAGTACTTC

abundance: -
v_gene: TRBV6-1
j_gene: TRBJ1-5
d_gene: -
CDR3aa: CASSEGGTGYSNQPQHF
CDR3nt: TGTGCCAGCAGTGAAGGGGGTACGGGATATAGCAATCAGCCCCAGCATTTT

abundance: -
v_gene: TRBV6-5
j_gene: TRBJ2-5
d_gene: -
CDR3aa: CASRMGFQETQYF
CDR3nt: TGTGCCAGCAGGATGGGGTTCCAAGAGACCCAGTACTTC

abundance: -
v_gene: TRBV7-9
j_gene: TRBJ2-7
d_gene: TRBD2
CDR3aa: CASSPIGGGGEQYF
CDR3nt: TGTGCCAGCAGCCCAATTGGGGGGGGTGGCGAGCAGTACTTC

abundance: -
v_gene: TRBV4-1
j_gene: TRBJ1-2
d_gene: -
CDR3aa: CASSQVGTPYGYTF
CDR3nt: TGCGCCAGCAGCCAAGTCGGCACACCCTATGGCTACACCTTC

abundance: -
v_gene: TRBV7-2
j_gene: TRBJ1-3
d_gene: -
CDR3aa: CASSWGGSGNTIYF
CDR3nt: TGTGCCAGCAGCTGGGGGGGCTCAGGAAACACCATATATTTT

abundance: -
v_gene: TRBV5-6
j_gene: TRBJ1-2
d_gene: -
CDR3aa: CASTRVVLDGYTF
CDR3nt: TGTGCCAGCACCCGAGTAGTTTTAGATGGCTACACCTTC

abundance: -
v_gene: TRBV4-1
j_gene: TRBJ2-7
d_gene: TRBD2
CDR3aa: CASSPEPTSGYEQYF
CDR3nt: TGCGCCAGCAGCCCAGAACCGACTAGCGGGTACGAGCAGTACTTC

abundance: -
v_gene: TRBV21-1
j_gene: TRBJ1-4
d_gene: -
CDR3aa: CASSNGWGEEKLFF
CDR3nt: TGTGCCAGCAGCAACGGGTGGGGAGAGGAAAAACTGTTTTTT

abundance: -
v_gene: TRBV5-1
j_gene: TRBJ2-3
d_gene: -
CDR3aa: CASSPSGALSTDTQYF
CDR3nt: TGCGCCAGCAGCCCCTCGGGGGCCCTGAGCACAGATACGCAGTATTTT

abundance: -
v_gene: TRBV27
j_gene: TRBJ2-7
d_gene: -
CDR3aa: CASSPGGSYEQYF
CDR3nt: TGTGCCAGCAGCCCTGGGGGGTCCTACGAGCAGTACTTC

abundance: -
v_gene: TRBV19
j_gene: TRBJ2-1
d_gene: -
CDR3aa: CASSGSGGNWNEQFF
CDR3nt: TGTGCCAGTAGTGGGTCGGGGGGCAATTGGAATGAGCAGTTCTTC

abundance: once
v_gene: TRBV4-3
j_gene: TRBJ1-4
d_gene: -
CDR3aa: CASSLQTNEKLFF
CDR3nt: TGCGCCAGCAGCCTTCAAACTAATGAAAAACTGTTTTTT

abundance: -
v_gene: TRBV7-2
j_gene: TRBJ2-3
d_gene: TRBD2
CDR3aa: CASSLVSGGYTDTQYF
CDR3nt: TGTGCCAGCAGCTTAGTTAGCGGGGGGTACACAGATACGCAGTATTTT

abundance: once
v_gene: TRBV3-1/TRBV3-2
j_gene: TRBJ1-4
d_gene: -
CDR3aa: CASSQGQTGNEKLFF
CDR3nt: TGTGCCAGCAGCCAAGGTCAGACGGGGAATGAAAAACTGTTTTTT

abundance: -
v_gene: TRBV14
j_gene: TRBJ1-2
d_gene: -
CDR3aa: CASSQGSQPYGYIF
CDR3nt: TGTGCCAGCAGCCAAGGGTCACAGCCATATGGCTACATCTTC

abundance: -
v_gene: TRBV7-8
j_gene: TRBJ2-7
d_gene: TRBD1
CDR3aa: CASSLGTATYEQYF
CDR3nt: TGTGCCAGCAGCCTCGGGACAGCAACCTACGAGCAGTACTTC

abundance: once
v_gene: TRBV6-1
j_gene: TRBJ1-2
d_gene: -
CDR3aa: CASSEYTGALANYGYTF
CDR3nt: TGTGCCAGCAGTGAATATACAGGAGCTTTAGCTAACTATGGCTACACCTTC

abundance: once
v_gene: TRBV6-6
j_gene: TRBJ2-7
d_gene: -
CDR3aa: CASSYDGYEQYF
CDR3nt: TGTGCCAGCAGTTACGACGGATACGAGCAGTACTTC

abundance: few
v_gene: TRBV11-2
j_gene: TRBJ1-6
d_gene: -
CDR3aa: CASSSGFNSPLHF
CDR3nt: TGTGCCAGCAGCTCCGGGTTCAATTCACCCCTCCACTTT

abundance: -
v_gene: TRBV7-2
j_gene: TRBJ2-5
d_gene: -
CDR3aa: CASSPGPEETQYF
CDR3nt: TGTGCCAGCAGCCCGGGGCCTGAGGAGACCCAGTACTTC